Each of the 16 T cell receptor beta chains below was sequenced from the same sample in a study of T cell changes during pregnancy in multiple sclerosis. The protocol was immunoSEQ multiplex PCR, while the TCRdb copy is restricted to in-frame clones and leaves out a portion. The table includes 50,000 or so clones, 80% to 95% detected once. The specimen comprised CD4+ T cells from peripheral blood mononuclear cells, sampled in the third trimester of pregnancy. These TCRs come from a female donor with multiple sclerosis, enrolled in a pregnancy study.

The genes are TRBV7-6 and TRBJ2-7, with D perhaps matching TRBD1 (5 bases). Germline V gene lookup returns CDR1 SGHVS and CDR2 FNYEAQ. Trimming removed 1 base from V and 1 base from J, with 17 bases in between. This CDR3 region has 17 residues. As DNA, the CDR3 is TGTGCCAGCAGCTTAGGAGGTGGGGCTGTCGCTTCCTACGAGCAGTACTTC. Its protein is CASSLGGGAVASYEQYF.

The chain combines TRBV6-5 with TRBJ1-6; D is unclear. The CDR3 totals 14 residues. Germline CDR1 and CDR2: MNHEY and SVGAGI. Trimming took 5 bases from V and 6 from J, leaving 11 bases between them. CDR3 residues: CASSPRAVNSPLHF. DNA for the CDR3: TGTGCCAGCAGTCCGAGGGCGGTTAATTCACCCCTCCACTTT.

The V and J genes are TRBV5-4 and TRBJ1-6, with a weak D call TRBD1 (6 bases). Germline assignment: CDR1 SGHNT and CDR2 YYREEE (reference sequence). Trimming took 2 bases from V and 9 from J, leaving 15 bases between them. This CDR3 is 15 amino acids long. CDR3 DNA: TGTGCCAGCAGCTTTTTGAAACAGGGTAGTTCACCCCTCCACTTT. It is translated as CASSFLKQGSSPLHF.

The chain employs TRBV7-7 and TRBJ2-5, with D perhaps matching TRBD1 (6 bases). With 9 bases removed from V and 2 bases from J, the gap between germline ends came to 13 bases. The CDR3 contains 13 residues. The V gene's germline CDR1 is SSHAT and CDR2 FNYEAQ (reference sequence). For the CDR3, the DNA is TGTGCCAGGGGGCTGAGGGGGCAAGAGACCCAGTACTTC. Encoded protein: CARGLRGQETQYF.

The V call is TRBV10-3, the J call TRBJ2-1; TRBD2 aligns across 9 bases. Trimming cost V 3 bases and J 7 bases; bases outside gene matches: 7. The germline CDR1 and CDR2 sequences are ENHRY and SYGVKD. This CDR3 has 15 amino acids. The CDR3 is CAISDLAGVGNEQFF. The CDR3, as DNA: TGTGCCATCAGTGACTTAGCGGGGGTAGGGAATGAGCAGTTCTTC.

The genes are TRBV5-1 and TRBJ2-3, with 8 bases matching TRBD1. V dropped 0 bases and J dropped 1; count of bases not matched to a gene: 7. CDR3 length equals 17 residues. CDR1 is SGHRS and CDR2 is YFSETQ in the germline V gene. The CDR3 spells CASSLALDRDGTDTQYF. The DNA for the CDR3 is TGCGCCAGCAGCTTGGCACTGGACAGGGATGGCACAGATACGCAGTATTTT.

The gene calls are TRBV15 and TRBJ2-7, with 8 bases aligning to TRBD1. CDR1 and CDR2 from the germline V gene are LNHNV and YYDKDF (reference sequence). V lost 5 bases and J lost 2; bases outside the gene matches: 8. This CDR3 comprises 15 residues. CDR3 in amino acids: CATSSRDRSPYEQYF. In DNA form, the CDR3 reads TGTGCCACCAGCTCCCGGGACAGGAGCCCCTACGAGCAGTACTTC.

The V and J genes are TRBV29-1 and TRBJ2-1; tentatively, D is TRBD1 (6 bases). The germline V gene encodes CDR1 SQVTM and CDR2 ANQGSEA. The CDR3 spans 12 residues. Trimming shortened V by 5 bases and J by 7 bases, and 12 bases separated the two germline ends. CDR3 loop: CSVLRGGNEQFF. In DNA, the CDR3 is TGCAGCGTTCTCAGAGGGGGTAATGAGCAGTTCTTC.

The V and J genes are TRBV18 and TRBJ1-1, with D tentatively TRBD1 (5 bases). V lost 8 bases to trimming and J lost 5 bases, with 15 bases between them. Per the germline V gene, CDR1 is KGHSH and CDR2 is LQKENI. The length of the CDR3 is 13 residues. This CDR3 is CASVEAGLTEAFF. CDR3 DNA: TGTGCCAGCGTCGAGGCAGGGCTTACTGAAGCTTTCTTT.

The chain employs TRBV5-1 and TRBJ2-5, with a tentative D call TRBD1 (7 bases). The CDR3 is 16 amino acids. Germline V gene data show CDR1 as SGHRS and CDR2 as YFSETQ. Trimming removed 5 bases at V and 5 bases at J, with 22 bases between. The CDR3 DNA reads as TGCGCCAGCAGTTTCTCAGGGGGGACATCTTGGGAGACCCAGTACTTC. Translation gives CASSFSGGTSWETQYF.

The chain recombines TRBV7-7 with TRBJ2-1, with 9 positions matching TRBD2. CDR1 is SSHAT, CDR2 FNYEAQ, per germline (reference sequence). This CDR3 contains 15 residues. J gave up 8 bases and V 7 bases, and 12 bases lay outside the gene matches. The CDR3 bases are TGTGCCAGCACCCCCGGGACTAGCCCAACCGATGAGCAGTTCTTC. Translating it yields CASTPGTSPTDEQFF. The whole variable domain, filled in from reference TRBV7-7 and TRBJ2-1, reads GAGVSQSPRYKVTKRGQDVTLRCDPISSHATLYWYQQALGQGPEFLTYFNYEAQPDKSGLPSDRFSAERPEGSISTLTIQRTEQRDSAMYRCASTPGTSPTDEQFFGPGTRLTVL.

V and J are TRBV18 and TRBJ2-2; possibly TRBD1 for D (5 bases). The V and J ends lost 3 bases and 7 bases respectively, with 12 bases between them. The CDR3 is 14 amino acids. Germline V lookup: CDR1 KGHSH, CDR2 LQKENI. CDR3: CASSPTDYGGELFF. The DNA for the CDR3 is TGTGCCAGCTCACCGACAGATTATGGCGGGGAGCTGTTTTTT.

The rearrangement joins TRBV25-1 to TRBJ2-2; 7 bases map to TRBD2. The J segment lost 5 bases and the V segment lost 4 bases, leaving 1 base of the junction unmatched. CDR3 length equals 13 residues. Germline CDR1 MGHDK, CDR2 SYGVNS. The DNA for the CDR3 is TGTGCCAGCAGTGGGGGGGGTACCGGGGAGCTGTTTTTT. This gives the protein CASSGGGTGELFF.

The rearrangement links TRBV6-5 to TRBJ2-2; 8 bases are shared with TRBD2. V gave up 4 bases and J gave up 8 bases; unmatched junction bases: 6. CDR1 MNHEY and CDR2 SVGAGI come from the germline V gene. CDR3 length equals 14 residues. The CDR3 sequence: CASSLALAVGELFF. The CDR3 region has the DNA TGTGCCAGCAGTTTGGCACTAGCGGTAGGGGAGCTGTTTTTT.

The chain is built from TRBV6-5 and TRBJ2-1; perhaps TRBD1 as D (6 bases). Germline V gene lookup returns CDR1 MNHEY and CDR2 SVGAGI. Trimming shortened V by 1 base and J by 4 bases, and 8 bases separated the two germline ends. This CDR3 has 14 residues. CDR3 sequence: CASSYFGQYNEQFF. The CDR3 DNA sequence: TGTGCCAGCAGTTACTTCGGACAGTACAATGAGCAGTTCTTC.

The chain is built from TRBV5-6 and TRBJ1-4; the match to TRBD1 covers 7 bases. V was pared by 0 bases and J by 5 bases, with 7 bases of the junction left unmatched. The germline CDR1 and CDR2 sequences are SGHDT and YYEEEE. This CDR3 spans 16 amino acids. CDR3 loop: CASSLGDLQGNEKLFF. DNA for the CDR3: TGTGCCAGCAGCTTGGGGGATTTACAGGGGAATGAAAAACTGTTTTTT.